The clone carrying this TCR beta chain was found a few times. The data stem from a study of control samples from healthy donors and cancer patients. Germline V gives CDR1 LGHDT, CDR2 YNNKEL (reference sequence). V lost 4 bases, J lost 0 bases, and 7 bases stayed unmatched. The CDR3 has 18 amino acids. Libraries were prepared by immunoSEQ multiplex PCR; TCRdb keeps only in-frame clonotypes and omits some of them. The table lists approximately 69,000 clones, approximately 89% of them singletons. This receptor was taken from a man aged 60-69 years with colorectal cancer. The V call is TRBV3-1 (or the pseudogene TRBV3-2), the J call TRBJ2-5, with 14 bases lining up with TRBD2. The material sequenced was PBMCs. The CDR3 DNA sequence: TGTGCCAGCAGCCCTGGACTAGCGGGGGGCCTATACCAAGAGACCCAGTACTTC. Translated, it gives CASSPGLAGGLYQETQYF.